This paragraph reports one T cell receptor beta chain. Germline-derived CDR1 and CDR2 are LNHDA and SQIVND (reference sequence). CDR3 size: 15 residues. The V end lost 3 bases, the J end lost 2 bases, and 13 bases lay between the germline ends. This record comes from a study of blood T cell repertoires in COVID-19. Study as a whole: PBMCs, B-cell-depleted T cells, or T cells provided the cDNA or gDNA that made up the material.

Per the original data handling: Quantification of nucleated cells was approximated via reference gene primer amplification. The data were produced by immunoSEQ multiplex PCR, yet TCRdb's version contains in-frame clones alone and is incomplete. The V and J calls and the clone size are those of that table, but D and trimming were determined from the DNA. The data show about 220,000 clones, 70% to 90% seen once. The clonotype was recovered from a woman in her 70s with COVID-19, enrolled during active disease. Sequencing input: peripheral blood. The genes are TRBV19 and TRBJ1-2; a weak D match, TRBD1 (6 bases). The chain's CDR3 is CASSIVGASNYGYTF. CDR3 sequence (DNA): TGTGCCAGTAGTATTGTGGGGGCCTCGAACTATGGCTACACCTTC.